This T cell receptor (beta chain) was captured by sequencing in a study of CD4 T cells in relation to SARS-CoV-2 and coronaviruses (dated by TCRdb to the early 2020s). In terms of the full investigation: In the ViraFEST assay, PBMCs were grown with antigen for about ten days, and TCR beta CDR3s were then sequenced to identify antigen-specific clonal expansions. The Adaptive Biotechnologies TCR-sequencing kit was used to sequence samples from a few pre-COVID donors and the naive versus memory experiments, while other data came from Illumina-based sequencing. Of the approximately 12 convalescent patients, 8 were male and 4 were female, and two of the subjects were Hispanic. At the level of individual TCR clonotypes, the study evaluated whether memory CD4+ T cells crossreact between the spike proteins of SARS-CoV-2 and those of common cold coronaviruses. Expansion assays from other donors in the study were sequenced with a different, Illumina-based TCR-beta assay. HLA restriction was mapped for shared crossreactive spike epitopes using patient-derived lymphoblastoid cell lines. The full convalescent cohort of about a dozen patients had a median age of roughly 38 years, ranging from roughly 21 to 80 years.

Study-level results and caveats: Crossreactivity analysis was centred on spike protein, so crossreactivity against other viral proteins was not assessed. The study was constrained by small numbers of patients and of tested TCRs. Memory CD4+ clonotypes crossrecognizing SARS-CoV-2 and at least one common cold coronavirus spike were found in around three fifths of donors. Compared with monoreactive clones, crossreactive clones had significantly weaker SARS-CoV-2-driven expansion, a result consistent with antigenic imprinting. Pre-pandemic and post-infection samples were not both contributed by any donor, so tracing of the source of pre-existing responses was limited. Sequencing of naive versus memory cells indicated that the assay detects memory recall responses, not primary responses primed during culture.

To note about this clone: The antigen it binds to is not known. No qualities accompany the bases; no much larger clone lies one base away.

Naive and memory CD4+ T cells were separated from cryopreserved PBMCs by first enriching for CD4 and then performing EasySep naive CD4+ T cell enrichment. Sorted naive or memory CD4+ T cells (approximately 10^5) were cultured 1:1 with T cell-depleted PBMCs and CEF peptides for over 9 days. In general, triplicate replicate wells were used for every peptide culture condition. Ficoll-Paque PLUS gradient centrifugation was used to isolate PBMCs from leukapheresis product or whole blood. The PBMCs went either fresh into the expansion assay or into cryopreservation at -140 degrees C. The QIAamp Micro DNA Kit was used to extract genomic DNA from the CD4+ T cells. Survey-level immunoSEQ TCR-beta sequencing was performed on DNA from CEF-cultured naive and memory CD4+ T cells. The original methods were these. Preprocessing removed nonproductive sequences and CDR3s not starting with C, not ending with F or W, or shorter than 7 amino acids. Antigen-specific clonotypes were called with the MANAFEST web app on the basis of expansion relative to the reference and to other culture wells. A clone counted as positive if significantly expanded in 2 of 3 replicate wells versus the reference culture at FDR below 0.05. To be called positive, a clone also had to show significant expansion compared with every other tandem well and an odds ratio greater than 5. Cultured and uncultured naive and memory CD4+ repertoires were searched for CDR3s previously identified as spike- and CEF-reactive. Pairwise Levenshtein distance, computed with the stringdist R package after three terminal residues were trimmed from each end, was used as the measure of CDR3 homology. Drawn from immuneACCESS, this table holds only the in-frame rearrangements with V and J called that TCRdb kept. Clones are partly lost; checked studies trace under half to an unresolved V gene and leave the rest unexplained. V and J calls and clone size come straight from that table; D and trimming were deduced from the DNA. The sample table shows just over 35,000 clones, and over 60% are seen once. Around 20% of the sample comes from the top ten.

Relative to germline, V is 6 bases shorter and J is 3 bases shorter, with 11 bases between their ends. CDR1 and CDR2 were assigned from the germline V gene (reference sequence) as MNHEY and SMNVEV. Measured from the cysteine to the phenylalanine, the CDR3 is 13 residues long. Only the CDR3 DNA is retained, 39 bases long and in frame from the first base. The chain employs TRBV27 and TRBJ2-5; 6 matching bases give a weak D call of TRBD2. The origin of this receptor is an adult with COVID-19. What was sequenced was memory CD4+ T cells from PBMCs, cultured in vitro. Sample cell subset or site, as interpreted from the label and publication: memory (non-naive) CD4+ T cells. The nucleotides are TGTGCCAGCAGAGCGTGGGAGGAAGAGACCCAGTACTTC. Its protein reads: CASRAWEEETQYF.